This T cell receptor beta chain was identified during a study of Graves' ophthalmopathy and Graves' hyperthyroidism. PBMCs were density-gradient isolated from roughly 10 ml fresh blood. This clonotype has ten or more counts. Its antigen is unidentified. Amplification of TCR beta CDR3 regions used RNA transcripts. First-round RT-PCR with HTBI primers preceded a second-round multiplex PCR. TCRdb reprocessed the multiplex PCR reads with MiXCR, giving one entry per CDR3 protein. This sample has 350,000 or so distinct CDR3 sequences; about a sixth occur once, and the top ten carry more than 9%. Study-wide findings and caveats: Both an approximately 68% sensitivity and an approximately 72% specificity characterized the model's predictions of ophthalmopathy progression. Ophthalmopathy and stable hyperthyroidism were discriminated by a 13-signature model, with over 85% sensitivity and 65% to 83% specificity. Blood also carried most expanded thyroid clonotypes exceeding 0.001 frequency.

Sequencing was done on a sample of peripheral blood. This TCR was sampled from an adult man with Graves' ophthalmopathy.

CDR3 residues: CASSFYRTGTGELFF. CDR3 DNA: TGTGCCAGCAGCTTTTATAGGACTGGCACCGGGGAGCTGTTTTTT. V gene TRBV11-1 combines with J gene TRBJ2-2, with D perhaps matching TRBD2 (5 bases). CDR1 is SGHAT and CDR2 is FQDESV in the germline V gene (reference sequence). CDR3 size: 15 residues. Trimming cost V 3 bases and J 4 bases, with 12 bases left between them.